These 30 T cell receptor beta chains were all obtained from the same sample, sequenced in a study of T cells in tumors and immune-related adverse events. Only in-frame clones appear in the TCRdb table, and some are missing; sequencing was by immunoSEQ multiplex PCR. The repertoire holds about 22,000 clones, about nine tenths seen once, with about 1.4% in the top ten. The sequencing here drew on lymph node tissue, taken from a patient treated with anti-PD-1 therapy. Receptors originate from a female donor with metastatic renal cell carcinoma.

The chain couples TRBV4-2 to TRBJ2-7; D call uncertain. The CDR3 is 14 amino acids. In germline, CDR1 is LGHNA, CDR2 YNFKEQ. The V gene lost 2 bases and the J gene lost 4 bases, with 12 bases spanning the gap. CDR3 nucleotides: TGTGCCAGCAGCCAATTGGTCGTGGGGTACGAGCAGTACTTC. Its protein is CASSQLVVGYEQYF.

The rearrangement joins TRBV7-2 to TRBJ2-7; TRBD2 agrees at 11 bases. The germline V gene encodes CDR1 SGHTA and CDR2 FQGNSA. CDR3 length: 16 residues. The ends lost 5 bases at V and 1 base at J; junction bases unmatched: 7. The CDR3 coding sequence is TGTGCCAGCAGCCTAGTAGCGGGGGGGCCTTCCTACGAGCAGTACTTC. This translates into CASSLVAGGPSYEQYF.

The chain links TRBV11-3 to TRBJ2-7; 7 bases align to TRBD1. Trimming at V came to 5 bases and at J to 7 bases, leaving 8 bases not matched to a gene. Germline V gene lookup returns CDR1 SGHNT and CDR2 YENEEA. CDR3 size: 13 residues. CDR3 amino acids: CASSPRGLWEQYF. Here the CDR3 DNA reads TGTGCCAGCAGCCCCAGGGGGTTGTGGGAGCAGTACTTC.

The genes are TRBV2 and TRBJ1-1; D not resolved. This CDR3 spans 14 amino acids. Trimming left V 4 bases short and J 4 bases short, with 13 bases between. Germline lookup yields CDR1 SNHLY and CDR2 FYNNEI. The CDR3 here is CASSVTGRSTEAFF. The CDR3, as DNA: TGTGCCAGCAGTGTTACCGGGAGGAGCACTGAAGCTTTCTTT.

The CDR3 sequence: CASSIVWTDNYGYTF. As DNA, the CDR3 is TGTGCCAGTAGTATAGTTTGGACAGACAACTATGGCTACACCTTC. This chain joins TRBV19 and TRBJ1-2, with D possibly TRBD1 on 6 matching bases. The CDR3 loop spans 15 amino acids. V gave up 1 base and J gave up 2 bases, with 11 bases separating them. Germline CDR1 LNHDA, CDR2 SQIVND (reference sequence).

V usage is TRBV7-9 and J usage is TRBJ2-3, with 8 nucleotides matching TRBD2. Germline V gene sequence: CDR1 SEHNR, CDR2 FQNEAQ (reference sequence). The CDR3 extends over 13 amino acids. The V gene end was trimmed by 6 bases and the J gene end by 10 bases; junction bases not matched to a gene: 9. CDR3 sequence: CASSDPGGASQYF. Written as DNA, the CDR3 is TGTGCCAGCAGTGACCCCGGGGGGGCTTCGCAGTATTTT.

V usage is TRBV4-3 and J usage is TRBJ2-3; 9 bases match TRBD1. V lost 4 bases, J lost 0 bases, and 5 bases stayed unmatched. Germline V gene data show CDR1 as LGHNA and CDR2 as YSLEER. This CDR3 region has 16 residues. This CDR3 reads CASSRRTGASTDTQYF. The CDR3 region has the DNA TGCGCCAGCAGCCGAAGGACAGGGGCAAGCACAGATACGCAGTATTTT.

The gene calls are TRBV2 and TRBJ1-3, with D possibly matching TRBD1 (5 bases). Germline-derived CDR1 and CDR2 are SNHLY and FYNNEI. The CDR3 is made up of 14 amino acids. V was trimmed by 7 bases and J by 4 bases, leaving 14 bases between them. The CDR3 protein is CASNGRGSGNTIYF. CDR3 nucleotides: TGTGCCAGCAACGGAAGGGGCTCAGGAAACACCATATATTTT.

The chain uses TRBV30 and TRBJ1-1, with TRBD1 as a possible D gene (5 bases). Trimming took off 0 bases at V and 4 bases at J, with 12 bases between the two ends. This CDR3 comprises 14 residues. CDR1 GTSNPN and CDR2 SVGIG come from the germline V gene (reference sequence). The CDR3 DNA reads as TGTGCCTGGAGTGTGACTACGGGGGGCACTGAAGCTTTCTTT. This translates into CAWSVTTGGTEAFF. The variable domain in full, completed from reference TRBV30 and TRBJ1-1, reads SQTIHQWPATLVQPVGSPLSLECTVEGTSNPNLYWYRQAAGRGLQLLFYSVGIGQISSEVPQNLSASRPQDRQFILSSKKLLLSDSGFYLCAWSVTTGGTEAFFGQGTRLTVV.

By sample share, this clone is medium-sized. V gene TRBV10-1 combines with J gene TRBJ1-1, with a tentative D call TRBD1 (5 bases). V was cut by 4 bases and J by 2 bases, with 14 bases left in between. Per germline, CDR1 WNHNN and CDR2 SYGVQD (reference sequence). The CDR3 is 15 amino acids. CDR3 DNA sequence: TGCGCCAGCAGTGCCTTAACAGGAGCTAACACTGAAGCTTTCTTT. Its protein product is CASSALTGANTEAFF.

This chain joins TRBV7-2 and TRBJ1-6; a possible D gene is TRBD1 (6 bases). The CDR3 contains 17 residues. V lost 5 bases and J lost 3, with 17 bases in between. In germline, CDR1 is SGHTA, CDR2 FQGNSA. CDR3 DNA sequence: TGTGCCAGCAGCGGGGAAGGGGGTTACGGCTATAATTCACCCCTCCACTTT. The encoded protein is CASSGEGGYGYNSPLHF.

V and J are TRBV27 and TRBJ2-1, with 8 bases aligning to TRBD2. Trimming removed 6 bases from V and 0 bases from J; junction bases left unmatched: 7. The CDR3 totals 16 residues. CDR1 and CDR2 from the germline V gene are MNHEY and SMNVEV (reference sequence). This CDR3 reads CASRVAGRSSYNEQFF. The CDR3 DNA reads TGTGCCAGCAGAGTAGCGGGAAGGAGCTCCTACAATGAGCAGTTCTTC.

The V call is TRBV7-8, the J call TRBJ2-7; maybe TRBD2 (6 bases). CDR1 and CDR2 (germline): SGHVS, FQNEAQ. The length of the CDR3 is 12 residues. V lost 6 bases, J lost 7 bases, and 13 bases lay in between. The CDR3 nucleotides read TGTGCCAGCAGGGGACGGGGGAGGGAGCAGTACTTC. Translating gives CASRGRGREQYF.

The genes are TRBV6-1 and TRBJ2-1; either TRBD1 or TRBD2 may supply D (6 bases each). Trimming pared 3 bases from V and 1 base from J, leaving 10 bases between. Germline loops: CDR1 MNHNS, CDR2 SASEGT. The CDR3 is 15 amino acids. The CDR3 loop reads CASSEAGHSYNEQFF. The CDR3 DNA is TGTGCCAGCAGTGAGGCGGGACATTCCTACAATGAGCAGTTCTTC.

The gene calls are TRBV6-7 and TRBJ1-1, with TRBD1 as a possible D gene (6 bases). TRBV6-7 is filed as an ORF, its function uncertain. V was clipped by 6 bases and J by 11 bases, with 10 bases between them. This CDR3 has 10 residues. This CDR3 reads CASRGGMAFF. The DNA for the CDR3 is TGTGCCAGCAGAGGGGGGATGGCTTTCTTT.

V and J are TRBV6-6 and TRBJ2-7; 9 positions agree with TRBD1. CDR1 and CDR2 from the germline V gene are MNHNY and SVGAGI (reference sequence). J gave up 6 bases and V 6 bases, and 9 bases lay outside the gene matches. There are 14 residues in the CDR3. The CDR3 sequence: CASRTGTGIGEQYF. The CDR3 region has the DNA TGTGCCAGCAGAACCGGGACAGGGATAGGCGAGCAGTACTTC.

The V and J genes are TRBV4-2 and TRBJ2-3; D assignment may be TRBD1 or TRBD2 (5 bases each). V lost 0 bases to trimming and J lost 4 bases, with 11 bases between them. The germline gives CDR1 LGHNA, CDR2 YNFKEQ. The CDR3 has 15 residues. The CDR3 region has the DNA TGTGCCAGCAGCCAAGAGTGGTTGGGGGCAGATACGCAGTATTTT. Translating it yields CASSQEWLGADTQYF.

The J gene is TRBJ2-5, the V gene TRBV9; 9 bases match TRBD1. The CDR3 has 15 amino acids. V lost 0 bases, J lost 2 bases, and 2 bases stayed unmatched. From germline, CDR1 is SGDLS and CDR2 YYNGEE. CDR3 protein: CASSVEGTGQETQYF. CDR3 bases: TGTGCCAGCAGCGTAGAAGGGACAGGGCAAGAGACCCAGTACTTC.

The chain has TRBV30 and TRBJ2-5; D is ambiguous. The CDR3 covers 14 residues. V was trimmed by 2 bases and J by 5 bases, leaving 15 bases between them. Germline CDR1 GTSNPN, CDR2 SVGIG (reference sequence). The CDR3 here is CAWSPTVANETQYF. As DNA, the CDR3 is TGTGCCTGGAGTCCGACGGTAGCTAACGAGACCCAGTACTTC.

The chain uses TRBV28 and TRBJ1-3, with 9 bases matching TRBD1. J was trimmed by 0 bases and V by 5 bases; bases with no gene match: 11. This CDR3 is 18 amino acids long. CDR1 is MDHEN, CDR2 SYDVKM, per germline. CDR3 in amino acids: CASSPGTGIIGSGNTIYF. The CDR3 coding sequence is TGTGCCAGCAGTCCCGGGACAGGGATTATTGGCTCTGGAAACACCATATATTTT.

The chain carries TRBV6-1 and TRBJ2-1; 11 bases agree with TRBD2. The germline gives CDR1 MNHNS, CDR2 SASEGT. The CDR3 is 15 residues long. Trimming took 4 bases from V and 4 from J; bases not matched to a gene: 3. The CDR3 DNA reads TGTGCCAGCAGTGGGGGACTAGCGGCGTACAATGAGCAGTTCTTC. Amino acid sequence: CASSGGLAAYNEQFF.

This clone was counted a few times. This chain connects TRBV14 to TRBJ1-3; 7 nucleotides line up with TRBD1. The CDR3 length is 18 residues. J was trimmed by 1 base and V by 3 bases; bases with no gene match: 12. Germline assignment: CDR1 SGHDN and CDR2 FVKESK. The chain's CDR3 is CASSHVFGTAPSGNTIYF. In nucleotides, the CDR3 is TGTGCCAGCAGCCATGTATTCGGGACAGCTCCTTCTGGAAACACCATATATTTT.

V usage is TRBV27 and J usage is TRBJ1-2; the D is unclear. Trimming removed 5 bases from V and 8 bases from J, with 21 bases in between. Germline V gene lookup returns CDR1 MNHEY and CDR2 SMNVEV (reference sequence). This CDR3 is 15 amino acids long. The chain's CDR3 is CASSVNPPGSGGYTF. CDR3 coding DNA: TGTGCCAGCAGTGTAAACCCCCCCGGGTCGGGGGGCTACACCTTC.

The CDR3 nucleotides read TGTGCCAGCAGTGAATGGGGGGGAGGCACAGATACGCAGTATTTT. It specifies CASSEWGGGTDTQYF. The rearrangement joins TRBV25-1 to TRBJ2-3; 7 positions match TRBD2. Germline values: CDR1 MGHDK, CDR2 SYGVNS. Trimming took 1 base from V and 1 from J; bases not matched to a gene: 2. This CDR3 has 15 amino acids. The entire variable domain, with the rest obtained from reference TRBV25-1 and TRBJ2-3, is as follows: EADIYQTPRYLVIGTGKKITLECSQTMGHDKMYWYQQDPGMELHLIHYSYGVNSTEKGDLSSESTVSRIRTEHFPLTLESARPSHTSQYLCASSEWGGGTDTQYFGPGTRLTVL.

The chain carries TRBV6-4 and TRBJ1-2; tentative D call: TRBD1 (5 bases). Between the trimmed V and J ends, which lost 0 bases and 4 bases, there was a span of 12 bases. The CDR3 runs 15 residues. CDR1 MRHNA and CDR2 SNTAGT come from the germline V gene. This CDR3 is CASSDSWQGPYGYTF. CDR3 sequence (DNA): TGTGCCAGCAGTGACTCGTGGCAGGGCCCCTATGGCTACACCTTC.

The chain combines TRBV6-5 with TRBJ2-1; 10 bases line up with TRBD1. V lost 9 bases, J lost 3 bases, and 2 bases stayed unmatched. Germline V gives CDR1 MNHEY, CDR2 SVGAGI. The CDR3 runs to 13 residues. Here the CDR3 reads CASGQGVYNEQFF. The CDR3 DNA reads as TGTGCCAGTGGACAGGGGGTCTACAATGAGCAGTTCTTC.

The rearrangement uses TRBV19 and TRBJ1-1; D unclear. The germline gives CDR1 LNHDA, CDR2 SQIVND (reference sequence). The CDR3 length is 13 residues. V lost 5 bases and J lost 2, with 9 bases in between. The CDR3 spells CASSPASNTEAFF. DNA of the CDR3: TGTGCCAGTAGTCCGGCATCAAACACTGAAGCTTTCTTT. Filled out from reference TRBV19 and TRBJ1-1, the complete variable domain reads DGGITQSPKYLFRKEGQNVTLSCEQNLNHDAMYWYRQDPGQGLRLIYYSQIVNDFQKGDIAEGYSVSREKKESFPLTVTSAQKNPTAFYLCASSPASNTEAFFGQGTRLTVV.

The V call is TRBV6-1, the J call TRBJ2-3; D possibly corresponds to TRBD2 (5 bases). Trimming shortened V by 1 base and J by 4 bases, and 12 bases separated the two germline ends. The CDR3 spans 15 residues. Germline CDR1 and CDR2: MNHNS and SASEGT. CDR3 bases: TGTGCCAGCAGTGAAGGGCTAGCTTTGGCAGATACGCAGTATTTT. Protein product: CASSEGLALADTQYF.

The V gene is TRBV2, the J gene TRBJ2-1; a possible D gene is TRBD2 (6 bases). Germline CDR1 reads SNHLY; CDR2 reads FYNNEI. The CDR3 totals 12 residues. Trimming took off 5 bases at V and 12 bases at J, with 14 bases between the two ends. CDR3 bases: TGTGCCAGCAGTTGGGACCCCGGGAGGCAGTTCTTC. Translation gives CASSWDPGRQFF.

The chain uses TRBV30 and TRBJ2-3, with unresolved D. V was clipped by 4 bases and J by 3 bases, with 8 bases between them. Germline-derived CDR1 and CDR2 are GTSNPN and SVGIG (reference sequence). The CDR3 spans 12 residues. The CDR3 coding sequence is TGTGCCTGGAACCTAGTAACAGATACGCAGTATTTT. Its translation: CAWNLVTDTQYF.